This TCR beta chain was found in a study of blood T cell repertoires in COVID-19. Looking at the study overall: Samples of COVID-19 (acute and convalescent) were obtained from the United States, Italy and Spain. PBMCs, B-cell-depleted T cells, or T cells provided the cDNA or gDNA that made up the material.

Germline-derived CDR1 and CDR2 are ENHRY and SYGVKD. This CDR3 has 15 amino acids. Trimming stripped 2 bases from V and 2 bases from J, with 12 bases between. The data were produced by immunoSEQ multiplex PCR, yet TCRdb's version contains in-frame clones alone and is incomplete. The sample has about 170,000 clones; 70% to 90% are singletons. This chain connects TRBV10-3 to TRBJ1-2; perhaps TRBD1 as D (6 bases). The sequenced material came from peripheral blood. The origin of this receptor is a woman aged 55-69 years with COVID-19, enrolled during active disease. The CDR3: CAISERTELNYGYTF. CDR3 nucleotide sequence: TGTGCCATCAGTGAGAGGACAGAGCTAAACTATGGCTACACCTTC.